Below, 12 T cell receptor beta chains from the same sample are listed, as sequenced in a study of blood T cell repertoires in COVID-19. Produced via immunoSEQ multiplex PCR; TCRdb's table is partial and in-frame only. There are approximately 250,000 clones in the sample; approximately 90% occur only once, and 0.95% to 1.5% lies in the top ten. The sequenced material came from PBMCs or T cells enriched from blood (not recorded which). Receptors were obtained from a woman between 40 and 50 years old with acute COVID-19.

V usage is TRBV7-9 and J usage is TRBJ1-1, with 8 bases that match TRBD1. CDR1 is SEHNR and CDR2 is FQNEAQ in the germline V gene (reference sequence). With 7 bases clipped from V and 6 bases from J, the junction kept 7 bases outside the gene matches. The CDR3 is made up of 13 amino acids. DNA of the CDR3: TGTGCCAGCAACATACAGGGGGTCTCTGAAGCTTTCTTT. As protein: CASNIQGVSEAFF.

This clone was counted once. The rearrangement uses TRBV10-2 and TRBJ1-6; TRBD1 matches 10 bases. CDR3 length: 14 amino acids. Germline CDR1 and CDR2: WSHSY and SAAADI. V shed 7 bases, J shed 6 bases, and the junction held 3 bases outside the gene matches. CDR3 sequence reads: CASIRDRGNSPLHF. CDR3 in DNA: TGCGCCAGCATTAGGGACAGGGGTAATTCACCCCTCCACTTT.

This chain connects TRBV6-5 to TRBJ1-1; TRBD1 might be the D (5 bases). V was shortened by 4 bases and J by 1 base, with 16 bases between the two germline ends. The CDR3 loop spans 16 amino acids. Germline CDR1 reads MNHEY; CDR2 reads SVGAGI. The CDR3, as DNA: TGTGCCAGCAGTTCTTTCCTGGAAGGGGAGAACACTGAAGCTTTCTTT. Its protein is CASSSFLEGENTEAFF.

This chain uses TRBV9 with TRBJ1-2, with D maybe TRBD1 (5 bases). This CDR3 is 15 amino acids long. Germline V lookup: CDR1 SGDLS, CDR2 YYNGEE. The V end was cut by 3 bases, the J end by 8 bases, with 20 bases between. DNA of the CDR3: TGTGCCAGCAGCGCCTCGACAGAACCCCTATCAGGCTACACCTTC. It yields the protein CASSASTEPLSGYTF.

The V gene is TRBV5-1, the J gene TRBJ1-5; D remains unclear. With 0 bases removed from V and 6 bases from J, the gap between germline ends came to 10 bases. This CDR3 contains 14 residues. CDR1 is SGHRS and CDR2 is YFSETQ in the germline V gene. CDR3 in amino acids: CASSLGPSGQPQHF. As DNA, the CDR3 is TGCGCCAGCAGCTTGGGCCCCTCGGGTCAGCCCCAGCATTTT.

The chain couples TRBV5-5 to TRBJ2-3, with TRBD2 matching 14 bases. The CDR3 runs to 19 residues. Germline V lookup: CDR1 SGHKS, CDR2 YYEKEE (reference sequence). V trimming: 0 bases; J trimming: 0 bases; junction bases outside the gene matches: 6. CDR3 protein: CASSLEGLAGASSTDTQYF. CDR3 DNA: TGTGCCAGCAGCTTGGAGGGACTAGCGGGAGCTTCTAGCACAGATACGCAGTATTTT.

The chain couples TRBV29-1 to TRBJ1-1, with TRBD1 identical over 9 bases. V lost 5 bases, J lost 3 bases, and 10 bases stayed unmatched. The CDR3 sequence is 15 residues long. Germline loops: CDR1 SQVTM, CDR2 ANQGSEA. CDR3 sequence reads: CSVKPPRTGDTEAFF. Written as DNA, the CDR3 is TGCAGCGTTAAACCCCCCCGGACAGGGGACACTGAAGCTTTCTTT.

This sequence joins TRBV10-3 and TRBJ1-4; D is possibly TRBD1 (6 bases). CDR3 size: 14 residues. V shed 10 bases and J shed 4 bases, with 16 bases lying between them. CDR1 and CDR2 (germline): ENHRY, SYGVKD. The CDR3 region is CATTPGTNNEKLFF. The DNA for the CDR3 is TGTGCCACTACGCCCGGGACAAATAATGAAAAACTGTTTTTT.

The chain joins TRBV6-5 to TRBJ2-7; 14 bases fit TRBD2. V shed 5 bases and J 4 bases; nucleotides not matched to a gene: 4. Germline CDR1 and CDR2: MNHEY and SVGAGI. The CDR3 runs to 15 residues. The CDR3 here is CASSQRTSGRYEQYV. CDR3 DNA sequence: TGTGCCAGCAGTCAAAGGACTAGCGGGAGGTACGAGCAGTACGTC.

Here the CDR3 DNA reads TGTGCCAGCAGGTTAAAGGGGGGGACCCAAGAGACCCAGTACTTC. It is translated as CASRLKGGTQETQYF. The rearrangement joins TRBV7-8 to TRBJ2-5, with D perhaps matching TRBD2 (7 bases). Germline V lookup: CDR1 SGHVS, CDR2 FQNEAQ. Trimming cost V 6 bases and J 1 base, with 15 bases left between them. The CDR3 consists of 15 residues. The entire variable domain, with the rest obtained from reference TRBV7-8 and TRBJ2-5, is as follows: GAGVSQSPRYKVAKRGQDVALRCDPISGHVSLFWYQQALGQGPEFLTYFQNEAQLDKSGLPSDRFFAERPEGSVSTLKIQRTQQEDSAVYLCASRLKGGTQETQYFGPGTRLLVL.

Here the CDR3 reads CASSIDPAGTEAFF. CDR3 sequence (DNA): TGTGCCAGTAGTATTGATCCGGCGGGGACTGAAGCTTTCTTT. V gene TRBV19 combines with J gene TRBJ1-1; the D is unclear. This CDR3 is built from 14 residues. Germline loops: CDR1 LNHDA, CDR2 SQIVND (reference sequence). Deletions cut 3 bases from V and 5 bases from J, with 13 bases between. Complete variable domain (other parts from reference TRBV19 and TRBJ1-1): DGGITQSPKYLFRKEGQNVTLSCEQNLNHDAMYWYRQDPGQGLRLIYYSQIVNDFQKGDIAEGYSVSREKKESFPLTVTSAQKNPTAFYLCASSIDPAGTEAFFGQGTRLTVV.

The CDR3: CAWSVRSTGGTLYGYTF. The CDR3 DNA reads as TGTGCCTGGAGTGTACGATCGACAGGGGGGACACTCTATGGCTACACCTTC. This chain links TRBV30 with TRBJ1-2; TRBD1 aligns across 9 bases. The J segment lost 4 bases and the V segment lost 0 bases, leaving 12 bases of the junction unmatched. The CDR3 has 17 amino acids. Germline V lookup: CDR1 GTSNPN, CDR2 SVGIG (reference sequence).